The entry below describes one TCR beta chain. What it recognizes is unknown. TRB was amplified from about 250-500 ng of blood genomic DNA. The data stem from a study of T and B cells in COVID-19 patients. Study results and limitations: There were 2,000 to 3,000 TCR clusters exclusive to the recovered cohort, approximately 34 with low generation probability. Active COVID-19 showed highly clonal TRB repertoires; recovery showed diversity and richness above healthy donors.

Trimming removed 7 bases from V and 3 bases from J; junction bases left unmatched: 6. Germline V gene data show CDR1 as MNHEY and CDR2 as SVGAGI. CDR3 length: 13 residues. TRB rearrangements were amplified by multiplex PCR with BIOMED2 TRB-A/B primers. Using its own MiXCR run on the multiplex PCR reads, TCRdb lists one record per CDR3 protein. The data contain approximately 15,000 distinct CDR3 sequences, roughly 31% of them singletons. The rearrangement uses TRBV6-5 and TRBJ2-7, with 7 bases matching TRBD2. The sequence was obtained from a human donor who had recovered from COVID-19. The sample comprised blood. CDR3 region: CASKAGNGYEQYF. The CDR3 nucleotides are TGTGCCAGCAAAGCGGGGAATGGCTACGAGCAGTACTTC.